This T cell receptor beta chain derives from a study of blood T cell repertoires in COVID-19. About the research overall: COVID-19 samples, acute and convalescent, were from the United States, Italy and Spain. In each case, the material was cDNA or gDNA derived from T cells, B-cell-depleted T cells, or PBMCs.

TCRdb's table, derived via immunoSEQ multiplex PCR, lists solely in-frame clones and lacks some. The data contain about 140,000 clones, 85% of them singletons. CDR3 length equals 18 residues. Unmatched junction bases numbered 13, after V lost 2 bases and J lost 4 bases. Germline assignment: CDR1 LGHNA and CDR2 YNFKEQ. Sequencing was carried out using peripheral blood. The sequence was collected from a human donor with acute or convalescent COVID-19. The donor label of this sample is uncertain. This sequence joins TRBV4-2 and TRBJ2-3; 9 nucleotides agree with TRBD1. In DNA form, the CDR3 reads TGTGCCAGCAGCCAAATGGTACAGGGACAGGGAAGGGCAGATACGCAGTATTTT. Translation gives CASSQMVQGQGRADTQYF.